Only a few counts were recorded for the clone carrying this T cell receptor beta chain. The CDR3 runs to 14 residues. The V gene lost 2 bases and the J gene lost 2 bases, with 9 bases spanning the gap. Germline V gene data show CDR1 as MGHRA and CDR2 as YSYEKL. The data belong to a study of blood T cell repertoires in COVID-19. Overall study context: There were acute and convalescent COVID-19 samples, and they came from the United States, Italy and Spain. In each case, the material was cDNA or gDNA derived from T cells, B-cell-depleted T cells, or PBMCs.

Here immunoSEQ multiplex PCR was the method, and the copy in TCRdb shows in-frame clones only, minus some. The sample carries around 270,000 clones, around 87% recorded once. This clonotype was sampled from a woman aged 50 to 60 with acute or convalescent COVID-19. Source material: peripheral blood. The chain links TRBV4-1 to TRBJ1-2, with D hard to call. CDR3: CASSQHTGNYGYTF. In DNA, the CDR3 is TGCGCCAGCAGCCAACACACGGGGAACTATGGCTACACCTTC.